This T cell receptor beta chain was found in a study of OX40 agonist ivuxolimab in advanced cancers. Regarding the complete study: Ivuxolimab was an agonistic, fully human IgG2 monoclonal antibody directed against OX40 (CD134), a costimulatory receptor. Partial responses occurred in three dose-escalation patients, of whom one had hepatocellular carcinoma and two had cutaneous melanoma. Peripheral TCRbeta sequencing aimed to test whether ivuxolimab altered TCR sequence diversity and caused clonal T-cell expansion. A male proportion of roughly 85% and a mean age of roughly 58 years, ranging from roughly 23 to 79, were recorded for the dose-escalation cohort. Of the approximately 54 patients in dose escalation, about 20 had hepatocellular carcinoma, some 15 had melanoma, 9 had renal cell carcinoma and 9 had head and neck cancer. Intravenous ivuxolimab was administered to patients every 2 weeks at six dose levels: 0.01, 0.1, 0.3, 1.5, 3 and 10 mg/kg. The paper covers the monotherapy dose-escalation part of the phase I ivuxolimab trial, which included N of about 50 patients. Prior anti-PD-1, anti-PD-L1 or anti-CTLA-4 therapy was permitted, and approximately 39% of dose-escalation patients had received checkpoint inhibitors.

The trial excluded patients who had a history of autoimmune disease or were on systemic immunosuppression. Peripheral blood for TCR sequencing was drawn from every dose cohort at baseline, at cycle 4 day 1 and at cycle 7 day 1. Samples came from an open-label, multicenter, first-in-human phase I dose-escalation trial of ivuxolimab. Adults with locally advanced or metastatic head and neck squamous cell, hepatocellular, melanoma or renal cell carcinoma were enrolled in the trial. Before TCR sequencing, CD4+ T cells and CD8+ T cells from peripheral blood were sorted into separate populations. What the work shows at the level of the full study, not this receptor alone: Which antigens the clonally expanded peripheral T cells were specific for was not determined. Clonal expansion of both CD4+ and CD8+ blood T cells was observed from baseline to week 6 at doses 0.1 to 3.0 mg/kg. Partial responders in the 0.1-3.0 mg/kg groups had among the lowest normalized peripheral clonal expansion, especially among CD8+ T cells. After ivuxolimab, more expanded clones were found on average in CD8+ T cells than in CD4+ T cells. Low levels of normalized T-cell clonal expansion were also seen in some patients who did not respond.

Genomic DNA was isolated from the sorted cells so that the TCRbeta CDR3 region could be sequenced. The immunoSEQ Assay was used to sequence the TCRbeta CDR3 regions. TCRdb took over this immuneACCESS table, retaining in-frame rearrangements with V and J assigned. Such tables are incomplete; in checked studies, under half of the missing clones stem from an unresolved V gene, and the remainder is unexplained. This sample gives approximately 84,000 clones in total; 75% to 90% of them show up just once. About 2.7% of the sample rests with the top ten. This clone showed up just a few times. This receptor's antigen is unknown. No per-base quality is available; no much larger clone lies one base away. Sequences SGHTA (CDR1) and FQGNSA (CDR2) are obtained from the germline V gene. The CDR3 spans 16 residues, from the cysteine through the phenylalanine. The kept DNA is CDR3 alone, 48 bases in frame from the first base. Unmatched junction bases come to 9, with V trimmed by 4 bases and J by 5 bases.

The starting material was CD4+ or CD8+ T cells sorted from blood, obtained in a trial of the OX40 agonist ivuxolimab. The clonotype was recovered from an adult with an advanced solid tumor such as melanoma, head and neck, liver or kidney cancer. The rearrangement combines TRBV7-2 with TRBJ2-5, with 11 bases aligning to TRBD2. The encoded CDR3 is CASSSIYTSGGETQYF. The DNA sequence is as follows: TGTGCCAGCAGCTCTATCTATACTAGCGGGGGTGAGACCCAGTACTTC.